The 14 T cell receptor beta chains in this list originate from one sample, sequenced in a study of T cells after somatic rescue of genetic block. Using immunoSEQ multiplex PCR, the repertoire was profiled, and TCRdb retains in-frame clones only, with some absent. The table records some 90,000 clones, about 87% of them present only once. Material for sequencing was peripheral blood mononuclear cells (PBMCs). These receptor sequences come from a woman between 18 and 30 years old.

The chain couples TRBV30 to TRBJ2-1; 12 nucleotides align to TRBD2. J gave up 0 bases and V 3 bases, and 18 bases lay outside the gene matches. The CDR3 length is 21 residues. CDR1 is GTSNPN, CDR2 SVGIG, per germline (reference sequence). The CDR3 bases are TGTGCCTGGAGCGTAGACCTCAGACTAGCGGGAGTTTGGAGCTCCTACAATGAGCAGTTCTTC. Its translation is CAWSVDLRLAGVWSSYNEQFF.

J is TRBJ2-3 and V is TRBV6-1; D may be TRBD1 (5 bases). This CDR3 has 15 residues. Germline V gene lookup returns CDR1 MNHNS and CDR2 SASEGT. V dropped 5 bases and J dropped 1 base, with 13 bases sitting between them. The CDR3 DNA reads TGTGCCAGCAGTACCTCAGGGTTCGGCACAGATACGCAGTATTTT. It is translated as CASSTSGFGTDTQYF.

The genes are TRBV9 and TRBJ1-6; weak D call: TRBD1 (5 bases). Trimming shortened V by 3 bases and J by 0 bases, and 10 bases separated the two germline ends. There are 16 residues in the CDR3. Per the germline V gene, CDR1 is SGDLS and CDR2 is YYNGEE. The DNA of the CDR3 is TGTGCCAGCAGCGGGGCGGGGGGCTCCTATAATTCACCCCTCCACTTT. Translation gives CASSGAGGSYNSPLHF.

This clone was counted between two and nine times. The chain has TRBV2 and TRBJ1-5; no clear D gene. Germline CDR1 and CDR2: SNHLY and FYNNEI. This CDR3 is 16 amino acids long. The V end lost 4 bases, the J end lost 0 bases, and 13 bases lay between the germline ends. The CDR3 sequence is CASSGIHGDSNQPQHF. Here the CDR3 DNA reads TGTGCCAGCAGTGGAATCCACGGGGATAGCAATCAGCCCCAGCATTTT.

The V call is TRBV5-1, the J call TRBJ2-3; 11 bases map to TRBD1. Germline V gene sequence: CDR1 SGHRS, CDR2 YFSETQ. Trimming took 4 bases from V and 5 from J; bases not matched to a gene: 6. This CDR3 contains 15 residues. CDR3 bases: TGCGCCAGCAGCCTGCAAGGGACAGGGGGAGATACGCAGTATTTT. Amino acids: CASSLQGTGGDTQYF.

The DNA of the CDR3 is TGTGCCAGTAGTATTTCCGGGACAGGGCTTAACTATGGCTACACCTTC. Protein sequence: CASSISGTGLNYGYTF. The chain joins TRBV19 to TRBJ1-2, with 9 positions matching TRBD1. CDR1 and CDR2 from the germline V gene are LNHDA and SQIVND (reference sequence). The length of the CDR3 is 16 residues. The ends lost 3 bases at V and 1 base at J; junction bases unmatched: 6.

The chain employs TRBV5-6 and TRBJ1-2; 7 bases line up with TRBD1. The CDR3 contains 14 residues. Germline CDR1 SGHDT, CDR2 YYEEEE. V lost 1 base to trimming and J lost 8 bases; unmatched junction nucleotides: 8. The CDR3 nucleotides read TGTGCCAGCAGCTTGTGGCAGGGGGTCTGGGGCTACACCTTC. The encoded protein is CASSLWQGVWGYTF. Drawing the rest from reference TRBV5-6 and TRBJ1-2, the complete variable domain is DAGVTQSPTHLIKTRGQQVTLRCSPKSGHDTVSWYQQALGQGPQFIFQYYEEEERQRGNFPDRFSGHQFPNYSSELNVNALLLGDSALYLCASSLWQGVWGYTFGSGTRLTVV.

This chain uses TRBV4-2 with TRBJ2-3, with D perhaps being TRBD1 or TRBD2 (5 bases each). Trimming took off 6 bases at V and 2 bases at J, with 15 bases between the two ends. The germline V gene has CDR1 LGHNA and CDR2 YNFKEQ. The CDR3 sequence is 15 residues long. The chain's CDR3 is CASRKTRGPTDTQYF. The CDR3 nucleotides read TGTGCCAGCAGAAAAACTAGGGGTCCCACAGATACGCAGTATTTT.

V usage is TRBV11-2 and J usage is TRBJ2-5; D remains ambiguous. There are 14 residues in the CDR3. The V end lost 5 bases, the J end lost 2 bases, and 12 bases lay between the germline ends. Per the germline V gene, CDR1 is SGHAT and CDR2 is FQNNGV. CDR3 region: CASSPAWFQETQYF. The CDR3 nucleotides are TGTGCCAGCAGCCCGGCGTGGTTTCAAGAGACCCAGTACTTC.

V usage is TRBV6-5 and J usage is TRBJ2-7; a weak D match, TRBD1 (5 bases). This CDR3 contains 13 residues. Germline assignment: CDR1 MNHEY and CDR2 SVGAGI. V lost 6 bases and J 2 bases, leaving 11 bases between the germline ends. The CDR3 sequence: CASRQDSTYEQYF. The CDR3, as DNA: TGTGCCAGCAGGCAAGACAGCACCTACGAGCAGTACTTC.

The chain couples TRBV29-1 to TRBJ2-1, with 7 bases identical to TRBD2. The CDR3 consists of 15 residues. Germline CDR1 reads SQVTM; CDR2 reads ANQGSEA. V gave up 3 bases and J gave up 4 bases; unmatched junction bases: 9. The CDR3 sequence: CSVDPGGEGYNEQFF. The CDR3 DNA follows: TGCAGCGTTGACCCTGGGGGGGAGGGATACAATGAGCAGTTCTTC.

The chain carries TRBV10-3 and TRBJ2-1; a weak D match, TRBD1 (5 bases). Trimming cost V 6 bases and J 2 bases, with 11 bases left between them. This CDR3 comprises 14 residues. Germline V gene sequence: CDR1 ENHRY, CDR2 SYGVKD. The CDR3 sequence: CAISLGVPYNEQFF. CDR3 nucleotides: TGTGCCATCAGCTTAGGGGTCCCCTACAATGAGCAGTTCTTC.

The chain employs TRBV12-5 and TRBJ1-5; D is perhaps TRBD1 (5 bases). Trimming stripped 5 bases from V and 3 bases from J, with 17 bases between. The CDR3 is 16 residues long. Germline V lookup: CDR1 LGHNT, CDR2 FRNRAP. The CDR3 DNA follows: TGTGCTAGTGGTCCATCCCTGGGGGGACCCAATCAGCCCCAGCATTTT. Its translation is CASGPSLGGPNQPQHF.

This rearrangement joins TRBV30 to TRBJ1-6, with D unclear. Germline V CDR1 and CDR2: GTSNPN, SVGIG (reference sequence). V was cut by 2 bases and J by 13 bases, with 12 bases left in between. The length of the CDR3 is 12 residues. DNA for the CDR3: TGTGCCTGGAGTCCTGCGGACGGGCCCCTCCACTTT. The encoded protein is CAWSPADGPLHF.